This TCR beta chain was identified during a study of blood T cell repertoires in COVID-19. At the level of the study: From the United States, Italy and Spain came samples of acute and convalescent COVID-19. Nucleic acid was either cDNA or gDNA, and it came from T cells, B-cell-depleted T cells, or PBMCs.

In germline, CDR1 is MNHEY, CDR2 SVGAGI. V lost 6 bases and J 2 bases, leaving 9 bases between the germline ends. This CDR3 has 13 residues. Original processing methods: It was from reference gene primer amplification that nucleated cell counts were estimated. Only in-frame clones appear in the TCRdb table, and some are missing; sequencing was by immunoSEQ multiplex PCR. V, J and clone size are taken as reported in that table, and D and trimming were inferred from the DNA itself. The sample holds some 90,000 clones, nearly 90% seen once. The sequence was collected from a man in his fifties with acute or convalescent COVID-19. Sequenced sample: peripheral blood. The rearrangement joins TRBV6-5 to TRBJ2-3; a possible D gene is TRBD2 (6 bases). The chain's CDR3 is CASRDYNTDTQYF. DNA for the CDR3: TGTGCCAGCAGGGACTACAACACAGATACGCAGTATTTT.